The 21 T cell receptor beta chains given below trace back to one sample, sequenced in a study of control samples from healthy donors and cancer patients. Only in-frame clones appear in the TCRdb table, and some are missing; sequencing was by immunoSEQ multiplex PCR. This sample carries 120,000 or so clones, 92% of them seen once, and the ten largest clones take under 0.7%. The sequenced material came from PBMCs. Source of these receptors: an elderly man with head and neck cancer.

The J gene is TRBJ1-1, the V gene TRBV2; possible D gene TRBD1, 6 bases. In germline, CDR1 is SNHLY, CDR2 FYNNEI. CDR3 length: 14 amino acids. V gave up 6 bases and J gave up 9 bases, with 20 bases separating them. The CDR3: CASSLPGQEIQAFF. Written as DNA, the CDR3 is TGTGCCAGCAGCCTCCCGGGACAAGAGATTCAAGCTTTCTTT.

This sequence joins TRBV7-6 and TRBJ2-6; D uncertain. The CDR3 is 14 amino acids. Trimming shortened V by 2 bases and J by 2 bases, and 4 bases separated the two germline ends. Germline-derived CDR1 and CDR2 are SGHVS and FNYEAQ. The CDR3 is CASSLKAGANVLTF. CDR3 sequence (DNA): TGTGCCAGCAGCTTAAAGGCTGGGGCCAACGTCCTGACTTTC.

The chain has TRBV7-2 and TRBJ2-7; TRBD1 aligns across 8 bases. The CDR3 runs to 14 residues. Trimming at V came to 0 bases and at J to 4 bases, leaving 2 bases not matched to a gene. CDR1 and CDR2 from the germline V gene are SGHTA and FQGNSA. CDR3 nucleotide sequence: TGTGCCAGCAGCTTAGCGACAGGGGTATACGAGCAGTACTTC. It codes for CASSLATGVYEQYF.

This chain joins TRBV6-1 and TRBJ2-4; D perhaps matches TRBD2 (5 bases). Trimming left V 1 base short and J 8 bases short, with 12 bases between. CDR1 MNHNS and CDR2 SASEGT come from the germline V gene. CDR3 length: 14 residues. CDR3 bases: TGTGCCAGCAGTGAAGGGCTAGAGGGATACATTCAGTACTTC. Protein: CASSEGLEGYIQYF.

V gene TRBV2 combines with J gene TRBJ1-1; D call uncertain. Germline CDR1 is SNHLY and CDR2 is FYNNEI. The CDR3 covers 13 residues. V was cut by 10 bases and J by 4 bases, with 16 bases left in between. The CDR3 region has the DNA TGTGCCAACACGGCGAGGGAGAGCACTGAAGCTTTCTTT. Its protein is CANTARESTEAFF.

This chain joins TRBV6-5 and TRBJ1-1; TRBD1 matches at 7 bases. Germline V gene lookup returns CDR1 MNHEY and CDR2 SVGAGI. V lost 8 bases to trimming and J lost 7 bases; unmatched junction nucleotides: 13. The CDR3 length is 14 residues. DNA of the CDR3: TGTGCCAGCGACCCACAGGGGACTTACCTTGAAGCTTTCTTT. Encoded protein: CASDPQGTYLEAFF.

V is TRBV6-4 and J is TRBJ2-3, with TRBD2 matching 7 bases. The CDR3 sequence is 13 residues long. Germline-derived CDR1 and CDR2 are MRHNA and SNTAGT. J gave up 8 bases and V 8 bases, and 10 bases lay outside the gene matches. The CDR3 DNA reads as TGTGCCAGCCGCGCAACCGGCGGGGGTACGCAGTATTTT. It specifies CASRATGGGTQYF.

For the CDR3, the DNA is TGCGCCAGCAGCCAAGGACTAGCGGGAGGTTCGAGGGAGACCCAGTACTTC. Its protein is CASSQGLAGGSRETQYF. V gene TRBV4-3 combines with J gene TRBJ2-5, with 13 bases that match TRBD2. The V gene end was trimmed by 1 base and the J gene end by 5 bases; junction bases not matched to a gene: 7. Germline V CDR1 and CDR2: LGHNA, YSLEER. This CDR3 has 17 residues.

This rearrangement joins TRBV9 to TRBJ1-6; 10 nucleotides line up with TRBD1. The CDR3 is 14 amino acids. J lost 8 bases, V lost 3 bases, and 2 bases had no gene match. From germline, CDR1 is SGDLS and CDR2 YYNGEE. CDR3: CASSAGTGDSPLHF. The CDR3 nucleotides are TGTGCCAGCAGCGCCGGGACAGGGGATTCACCCCTCCACTTT.

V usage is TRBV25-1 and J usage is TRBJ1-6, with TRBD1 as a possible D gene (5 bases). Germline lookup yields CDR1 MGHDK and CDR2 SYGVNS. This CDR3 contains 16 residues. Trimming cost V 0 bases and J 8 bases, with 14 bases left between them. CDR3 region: CASSEYRGLGDSPLHF. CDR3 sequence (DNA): TGTGCCAGCAGTGAATATAGGGGACTTGGAGATTCACCCCTCCACTTT.

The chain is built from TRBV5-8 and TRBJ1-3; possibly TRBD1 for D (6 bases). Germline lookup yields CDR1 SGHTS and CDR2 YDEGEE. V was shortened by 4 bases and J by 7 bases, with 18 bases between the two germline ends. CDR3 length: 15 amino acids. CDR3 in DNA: TGTGCCAGCAGCGTCAACCCCGGGACAATGAACACCATATATTTT. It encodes CASSVNPGTMNTIYF.

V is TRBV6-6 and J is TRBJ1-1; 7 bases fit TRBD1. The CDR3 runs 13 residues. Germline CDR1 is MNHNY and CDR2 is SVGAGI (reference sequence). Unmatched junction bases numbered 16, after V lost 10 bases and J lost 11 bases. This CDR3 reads CATSGQAEQTAFF. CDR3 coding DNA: TGTGCCACAAGTGGACAGGCGGAGCAGACGGCTTTCTTT.

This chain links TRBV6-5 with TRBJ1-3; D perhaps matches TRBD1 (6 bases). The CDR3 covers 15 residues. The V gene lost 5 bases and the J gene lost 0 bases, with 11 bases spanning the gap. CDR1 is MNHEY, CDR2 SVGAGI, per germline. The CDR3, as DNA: TGTGCCAGCAGTCCCGACAGGTTCTCTGGAAACACCATATATTTT. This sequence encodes CASSPDRFSGNTIYF.

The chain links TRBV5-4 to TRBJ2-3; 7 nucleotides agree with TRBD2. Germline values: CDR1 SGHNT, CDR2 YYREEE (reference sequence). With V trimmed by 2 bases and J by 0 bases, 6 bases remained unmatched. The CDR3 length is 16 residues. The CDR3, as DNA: TGTGCCAGCAGCTTTGGGAGGACTAGGAGCACAGATACGCAGTATTTT. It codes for CASSFGRTRSTDTQYF.

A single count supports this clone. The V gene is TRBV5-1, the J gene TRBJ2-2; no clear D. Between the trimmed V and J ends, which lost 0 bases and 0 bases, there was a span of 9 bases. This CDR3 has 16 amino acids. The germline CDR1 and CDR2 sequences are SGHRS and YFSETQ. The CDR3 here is CASSLAGSANTGELFF. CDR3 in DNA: TGCGCCAGCAGCTTGGCTGGCAGCGCGAACACCGGGGAGCTGTTTTTT.

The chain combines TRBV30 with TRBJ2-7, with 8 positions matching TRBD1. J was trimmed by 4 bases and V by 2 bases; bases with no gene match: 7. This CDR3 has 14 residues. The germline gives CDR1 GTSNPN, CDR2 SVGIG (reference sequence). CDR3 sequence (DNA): TGTGCCTGGAGTTCCGGGACAGGATATTACGAGCAGTACTTC. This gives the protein CAWSSGTGYYEQYF.

As DNA, the CDR3 is TGTGCCAGCAGCCCACAGGGAACCGGAAACACCATATATTTT. Its translation: CASSPQGTGNTIYF. The gene calls are TRBV3-1 (or the pseudogene TRBV3-2) and TRBJ1-3, with D possibly matching TRBD1 (6 bases). Deletions cut 4 bases from V and 4 bases from J, with 11 bases between. CDR1 LGHDT and CDR2 YNNKEL come from the germline V gene (reference sequence). This CDR3 has 14 residues.

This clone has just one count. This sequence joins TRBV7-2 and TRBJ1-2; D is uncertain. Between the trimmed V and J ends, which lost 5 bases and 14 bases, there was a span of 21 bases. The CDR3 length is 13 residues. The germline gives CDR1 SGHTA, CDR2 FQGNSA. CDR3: CASSPLGSMATTF. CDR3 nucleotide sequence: TGTGCCAGCAGCCCTTTGGGGTCTATGGCTACTACCTTC.

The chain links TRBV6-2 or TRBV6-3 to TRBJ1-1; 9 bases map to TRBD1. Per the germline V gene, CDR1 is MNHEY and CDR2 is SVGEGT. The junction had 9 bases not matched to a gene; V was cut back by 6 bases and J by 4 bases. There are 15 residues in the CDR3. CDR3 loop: CASSRPGQGGTEAFF. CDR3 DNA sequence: TGTGCCAGCAGCCGGCCGGGACAGGGAGGCACTGAAGCTTTCTTT.

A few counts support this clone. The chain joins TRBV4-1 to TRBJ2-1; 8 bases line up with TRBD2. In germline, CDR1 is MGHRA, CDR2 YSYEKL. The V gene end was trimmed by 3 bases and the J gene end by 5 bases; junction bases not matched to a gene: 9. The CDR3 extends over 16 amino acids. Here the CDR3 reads CASSHPGLAGHNEQFF. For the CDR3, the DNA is TGCGCCAGCAGCCACCCCGGCCTAGCGGGCCACAATGAGCAGTTCTTC.

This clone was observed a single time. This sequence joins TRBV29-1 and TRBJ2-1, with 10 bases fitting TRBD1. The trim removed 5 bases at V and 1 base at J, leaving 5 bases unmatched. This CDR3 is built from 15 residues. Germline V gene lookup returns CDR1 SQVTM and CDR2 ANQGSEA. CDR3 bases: TGCAGCGTTTCGACAGGGGGCAAATCCTACAATGAGCAGTTCTTC. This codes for CSVSTGGKSYNEQFF.